This is a list of T cell receptor beta chains from one sample in a study of PD-1 blockade in classical Hodgkin lymphoma. The method was immunoSEQ multiplex PCR; TCRdb's version includes in-frame clones alone and lacks a portion of them. This sample has about 21,000 clones, with more than 60% found just once. The source material was peripheral blood mononuclear cells (PBMCs), sampled at baseline. The receptors stem from a human donor with classical Hodgkin lymphoma. Each CDR3 is given with its conserved first and last residue.

>TRBV19|TRBJ2-3
CASSIDHSTDTQYF
>TRBV10-3|TRBJ2-1
CAISGRRDNEQFF
>TRBV4-2|TRBJ1-6
CATHPQGVDSPLHF
>TRBV7-2|TRBJ1-2
CASSLVGQSYGYTF
>TRBV30|TRBJ2-7
CAWSSGTGGYEQYF
>TRBV11-3|TRBJ2-1
CASSRGAGFQEDEQFF
>TRBV6-5|TRBJ1-3
CATQGYGNTIYF
>TRBV5-8|TRBJ2-3
CASSLWEGSGTDTQYF
>TRBV9|TRBJ2-7
CASSVAMTTGQNEQYF
>TRBV11-2|TRBJ2-7
CASSFQGAVYEQYF
>TRBV5-1|TRBJ2-6
CASSTDRASGANVLTF
>TRBV19|TRBJ2-5
CASSRARGETQYF
>TRBV19|TRBJ2-2
CASSPTSGGTGELFF
>TRBV14|TRBJ2-4
CASSQEKYGRGAKNIQYF
>TRBV2|TRBJ1-1
CASRPGQGMGEAFF
>TRBV5-5|TRBJ2-4
CASRSIGTSHIQYF
>TRBV12-5|TRBJ1-2
CASGLVLGAELNYGYTF
>TRBV5-1|TRBJ2-2
CASSLASGTSGELFF
>TRBV11-3|TRBJ2-2
CASSLDSGHYTGELFF
>TRBV4-1|TRBJ2-1
CASSRERTSGEQFF
>TRBV10-2|TRBJ1-5
CASSERGPGTRFNQPQHF
>TRBV5-1|TRBJ1-1
CASGRGLQNTEAFF
>TRBV19|TRBJ1-2
CASSIAAGYGYTF
>TRBV29-1|TRBJ1-1
CSVVLGLNTEAFF
>TRBV5-4|TRBJ2-5
CASSLEREETQYF
>TRBV5-1|TRBJ2-7
CASSSDPQTYEQYF
>TRBV19|TRBJ1-2
CASSIPPHYGGYTF
>TRBV6-5|TRBJ2-3
CASSYDFGDTQYF
>TRBV20-1|TRBJ2-5
CSATLETQYF
>TRBV20-1|TRBJ2-7
CSASVRSGQYF
>TRBV4-3|TRBJ1-2
CASSQDGTGANYGYTF
>TRBV30|TRBJ2-3
CAWTLGDTQYF
>TRBV27|TRBJ1-4
CASSPVLFAPNEKLFF
>TRBV7-2|TRBJ2-1
CASSSNTVGNEQFF
>TRBV6-1|TRBJ2-5
CASSDSRRGQETQYF
>TRBV6-6|TRBJ1-6
CASSYSAAENSPLHF
>TRBV7-9|TRBJ1-4
CASSLEMAGQLFF
>TRBV28|TRBJ2-3
CASSLSSGLGSSTDTQYF
>TRBV2|TRBJ2-5
CAGTSQPEETQYF
>TRBV7-3|TRBJ2-1
CASSLSTYNEQFF
>TRBV10-1|TRBJ2-1
CASSETDSEQFF
>TRBV7-2|TRBJ1-1
CASSSDGNTEAFF
>TRBV9|TRBJ2-5
CASSVGGQGGRKTQYF
>TRBV20-1|TRBJ1-6
CSARRDLPLHF
>TRBV19|TRBJ1-5
CASSIDLDRAQPQHF
>TRBV5-3|TRBJ1-2
CASSLTKGAQDGYTF
>TRBV30|TRBJ1-4
CAWSLDWREKLFF
>TRBV5-6|TRBJ2-3
CASSPGLYTDTQYF
>TRBV30|TRBJ2-6
CAWSGFAGANVLTF
>TRBV7-9|TRBJ2-2
CASSLTYGGTGELFF